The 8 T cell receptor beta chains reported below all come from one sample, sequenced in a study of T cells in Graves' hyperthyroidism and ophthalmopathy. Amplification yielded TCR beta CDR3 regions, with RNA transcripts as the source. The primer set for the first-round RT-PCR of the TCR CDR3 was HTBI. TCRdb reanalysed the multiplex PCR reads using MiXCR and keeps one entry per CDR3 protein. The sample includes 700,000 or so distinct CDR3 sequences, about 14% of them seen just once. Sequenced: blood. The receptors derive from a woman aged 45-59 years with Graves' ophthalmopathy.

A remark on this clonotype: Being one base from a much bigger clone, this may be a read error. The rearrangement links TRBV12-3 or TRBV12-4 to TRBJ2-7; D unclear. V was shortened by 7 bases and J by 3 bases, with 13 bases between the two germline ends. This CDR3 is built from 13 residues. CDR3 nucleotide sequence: TGTGCCAGCAATACGACTGGTGACTACGAGCAGTACTTC. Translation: CASNTTGDYEQYF.

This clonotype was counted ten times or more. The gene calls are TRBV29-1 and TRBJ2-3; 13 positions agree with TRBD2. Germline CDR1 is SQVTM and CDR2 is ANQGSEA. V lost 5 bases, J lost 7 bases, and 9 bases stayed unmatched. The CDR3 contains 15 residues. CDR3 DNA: TGCAGCGTTACTAGCGGGAGGGCCCACGGGTATACGCAGTATTTT. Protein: CSVTSGRAHGYTQYF.

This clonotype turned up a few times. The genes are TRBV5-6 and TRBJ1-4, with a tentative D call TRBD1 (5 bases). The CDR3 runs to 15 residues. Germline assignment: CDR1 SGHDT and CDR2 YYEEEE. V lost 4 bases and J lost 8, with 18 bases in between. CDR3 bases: TGTGCCAGCAGCAAGTACGAGGGGCAAAAAGAAAAACTGTTTTTT. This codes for CASSKYEGQKEKLFF.

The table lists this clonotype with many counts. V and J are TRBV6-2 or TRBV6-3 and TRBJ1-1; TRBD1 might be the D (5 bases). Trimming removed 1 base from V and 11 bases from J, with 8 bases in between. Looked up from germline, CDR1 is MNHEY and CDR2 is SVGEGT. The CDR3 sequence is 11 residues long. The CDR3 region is CASSYYRDAFF. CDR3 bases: TGTGCCAGCAGTTACTACCGGGACGCTTTCTTT.

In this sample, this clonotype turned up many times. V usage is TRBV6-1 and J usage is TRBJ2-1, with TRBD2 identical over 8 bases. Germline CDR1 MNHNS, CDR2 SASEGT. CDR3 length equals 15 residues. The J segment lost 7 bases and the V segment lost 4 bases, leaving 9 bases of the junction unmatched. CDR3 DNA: TGTGCCAGCAGTGCGCCAGCGGGGGCAACAAATGAGCAGTTCTTC. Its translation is CASSAPAGATNEQFF.

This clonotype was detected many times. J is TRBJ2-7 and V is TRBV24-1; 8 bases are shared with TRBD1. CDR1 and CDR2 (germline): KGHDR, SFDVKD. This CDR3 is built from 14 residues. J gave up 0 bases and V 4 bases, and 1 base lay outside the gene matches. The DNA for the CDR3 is TGTGCCACCAGTGAACAGGGGGACTCCTACGAGCAGTACTTC. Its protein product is CATSEQGDSYEQYF.

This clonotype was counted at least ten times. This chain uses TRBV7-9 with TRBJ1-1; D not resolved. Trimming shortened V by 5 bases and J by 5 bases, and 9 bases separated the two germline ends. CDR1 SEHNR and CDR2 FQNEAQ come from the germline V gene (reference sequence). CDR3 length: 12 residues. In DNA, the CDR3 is TGTGCCAGCAGCCAGATGCGGACTGAAGCTTTCTTT. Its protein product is CASSQMRTEAFF.

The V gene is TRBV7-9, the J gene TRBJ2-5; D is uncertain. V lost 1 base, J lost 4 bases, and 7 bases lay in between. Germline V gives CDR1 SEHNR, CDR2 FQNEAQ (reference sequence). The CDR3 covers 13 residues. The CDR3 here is CASSLEVRETQYF. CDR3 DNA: TGTGCCAGCAGCTTAGAGGTTCGAGAGACCCAGTACTTC.